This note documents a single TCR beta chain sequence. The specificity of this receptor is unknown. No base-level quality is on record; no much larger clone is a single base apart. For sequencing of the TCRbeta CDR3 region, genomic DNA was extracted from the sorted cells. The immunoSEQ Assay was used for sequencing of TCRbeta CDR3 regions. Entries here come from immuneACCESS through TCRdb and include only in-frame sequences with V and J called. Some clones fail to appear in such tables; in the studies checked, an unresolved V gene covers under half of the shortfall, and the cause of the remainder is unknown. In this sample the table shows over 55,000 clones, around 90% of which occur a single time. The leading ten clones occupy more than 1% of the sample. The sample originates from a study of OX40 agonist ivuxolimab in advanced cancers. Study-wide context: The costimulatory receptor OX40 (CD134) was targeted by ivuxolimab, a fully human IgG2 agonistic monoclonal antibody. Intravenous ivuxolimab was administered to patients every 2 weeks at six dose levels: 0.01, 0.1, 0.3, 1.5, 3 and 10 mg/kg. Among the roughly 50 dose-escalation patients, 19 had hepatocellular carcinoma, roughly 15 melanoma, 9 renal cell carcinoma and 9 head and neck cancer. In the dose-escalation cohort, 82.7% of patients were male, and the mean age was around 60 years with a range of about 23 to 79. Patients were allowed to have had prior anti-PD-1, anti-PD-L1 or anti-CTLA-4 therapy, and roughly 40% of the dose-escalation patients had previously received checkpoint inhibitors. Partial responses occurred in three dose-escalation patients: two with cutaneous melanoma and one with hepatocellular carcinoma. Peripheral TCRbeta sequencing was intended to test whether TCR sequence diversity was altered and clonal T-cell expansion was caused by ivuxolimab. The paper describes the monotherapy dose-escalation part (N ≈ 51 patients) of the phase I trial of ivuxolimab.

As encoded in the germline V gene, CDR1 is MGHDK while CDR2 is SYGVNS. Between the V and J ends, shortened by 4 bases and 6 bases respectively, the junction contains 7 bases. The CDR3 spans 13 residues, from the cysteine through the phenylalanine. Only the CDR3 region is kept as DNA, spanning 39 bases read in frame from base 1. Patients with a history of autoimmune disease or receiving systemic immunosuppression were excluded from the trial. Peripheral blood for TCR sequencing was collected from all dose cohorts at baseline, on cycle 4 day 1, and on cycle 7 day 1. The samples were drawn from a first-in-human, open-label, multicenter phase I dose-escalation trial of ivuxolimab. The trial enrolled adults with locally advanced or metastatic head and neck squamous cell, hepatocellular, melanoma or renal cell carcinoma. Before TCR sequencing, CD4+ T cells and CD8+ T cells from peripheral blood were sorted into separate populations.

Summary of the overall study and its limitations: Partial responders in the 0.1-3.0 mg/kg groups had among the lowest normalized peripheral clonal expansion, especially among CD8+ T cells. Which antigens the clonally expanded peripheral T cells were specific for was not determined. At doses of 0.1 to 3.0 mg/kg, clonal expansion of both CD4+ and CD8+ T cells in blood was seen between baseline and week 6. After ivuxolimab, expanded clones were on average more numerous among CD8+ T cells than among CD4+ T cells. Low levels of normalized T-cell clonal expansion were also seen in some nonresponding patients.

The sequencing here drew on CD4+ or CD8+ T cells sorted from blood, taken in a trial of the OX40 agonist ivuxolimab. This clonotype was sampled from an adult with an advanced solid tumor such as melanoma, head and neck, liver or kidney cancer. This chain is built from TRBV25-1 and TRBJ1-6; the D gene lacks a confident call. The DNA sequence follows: TGTGCCAGCAGTGTGGTGGGTAATTCACCCCTCCACTTT. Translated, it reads CASSVVGNSPLHF.